Listed below are T cell receptor beta chains from one sample, sequenced in a study of vaccination and CD4 T cells after COVID-19. Their cognate antigens are unknown. TCRdb re-called the PCR reads with MiXCR, one entry per CDR3 protein. The profile covers about 14,000 distinct CDR3 sequences, with around two fifths appearing a single time and approximately 15% taken by the ten largest. The source material was cultured CD4+ T cells from blood. These receptors were taken from a human donor with COVID-19. Each CDR3 is given with its conserved first and last residue. The D gene is left open where the match is weak.

d_gene,v_gene,CDR3aa
.,TRBV12-5,CASGLGGVSSYGYTF
.,TRBV15,CATSRDKGMSPLHF
.,TRBV6-5,CASSYNVGNYGYTF
TRBD1,TRBV6-1,CASTDGPGQGTNYEQYF
.,TRBV7-2,CASSLYGSYNEQFF
TRBD1,TRBV7-9,CASRRGQGEEKLFF
.,TRBV11-2,CASSPTGGPTDTQYF
.,TRBV20-1,CSVISSGFYNEQFF
.,TRBV11-2,CASSLVGGPGLETQYF
TRBD2,TRBV30,CAWSAAGTSNTGELFF
.,TRBV7-2,CASREEGRRNTEAFF
TRBD2,TRBV10-3,CAIRASGGAREQYF
.,TRBV6-2/TRBV6-3,CASKTGTNTGELFF
.,TRBV20-1,CSARDPQGFGGYTF
TRBD1,TRBV7-2,CASSSRTGNGANVLTF
.,TRBV12-3/TRBV12-4,CASSLEGKGEQFF
.,TRBV12-3/TRBV12-4,CASSLGQGSGNQPQHF
TRBD1,TRBV6-5,CASSYGTGNSGNTIYF
.,TRBV27,CASSFLNTDTQYF
TRBD1,TRBV30,CAWRGNRGSYNSPLHF
TRBD1,TRBV5-1,CASSNPTGEKTQYF
.,TRBV10-3,CAISETRGGDYGYTF
.,TRBV20-1,CSARVSGQRYNEQFF
.,TRBV6-1,CASSIRTENTGELFF
TRBD1,TRBV10-3,CAISESRGGGEQYF
TRBD1,TRBV20-1,CSAPRPRQGPYNEQFF
.,TRBV27,CASSFPGPYGRGYTF
.,TRBV2,CASRPGLEKYTDTQYF
.,TRBV7-7,CASSLNPNSYNEQFF
.,TRBV12-3/TRBV12-4,CASSSRENYGYTF
.,TRBV7-2,CASSLARSEQETQYF
TRBD1,TRBV5-8,CASSPQDFGQGNVYGYTF
.,TRBV4-2,CASSHPEFGGHSPLHF
TRBD1,TRBV27,CASSWGQGETQYF
TRBD2,TRBV5-1,CASSLGAGGYGEQYF
.,TRBV10-3,CAISPGRNYGYTF
.,TRBV7-2,CASSPTGRANTGELFF
.,TRBV18,CASSPERLGKNIQYF
TRBD1,TRBV7-2,CASSSRQGQLRFF
.,TRBV10-1,CASSDSGANVLTF
TRBD1,TRBV5-6,CASSFGTGDTEAFF